This T cell receptor (beta chain) is from a study of blood T cell repertoires in COVID-19 (dated by TCRdb to 2018 to 2020). The study in broad terms: Samples from collaborators originated in the United States, Italy and Spain and spanned both the acute and convalescent phases of COVID-19. The material from the prospective study consisted of cDNA or gDNA derived from T cells, B-cell-depleted T cells, or PBMCs. Subjects who had been exposed to COVID-19, were actively infected with it, or had recovered from it provided the deeply sampled blood TCRbeta repertoires that made up the dataset. The repertoires were made available in a free public database intended to serve as a resource for research on the immune response to SARS-CoV-2. Samples were obtained from the ongoing ImmuneRACE study (first 160 participants) and from over 1,000 subjects provided by 6 global collaborators. The sample metadata nearly always contained a de-identified subject ID, COVID-19 status, age in years and sex. Where available, HLA class I and class II types were taken from metadata supplied by the sample provider and were not determined by assay-based typing.

Broader findings and caveats from the paper: The amount of clinical and demographic metadata varied by source and participant and was provided uncurated.

Each collaborating institution followed its own protocols to collect whole blood in K2EDTA tubes. For TCRbeta analysis, collaborators shipped samples as frozen whole blood, isolated PBMCs, or DNA extracted from either of those sample types. CDR1 is given as SGHRS and CDR2 as YFSETQ, both from the germline V gene. Including the terminal cysteine and phenylalanine, the CDR3 comprises 15 residues. The entry retains the CDR3 DNA only, 45 bases that are in frame from base 1. The V end gives up 4 bases and the J end 8 bases, leaving 9 bases in the junction not matched to a gene. Comments on this clone: Its target antigen remains unknown. Nothing much larger sits one base from this clone, and base qualities are not available.

TCRbeta CDR3 regions were amplified from genomic DNA using the immunoSEQ Assay, a bias-controlled multiplex PCR. As for how the authors treated the data: Within the assay, amplification of reference gene primers was used to estimate how many nucleated cells each sample contained. To quantify the absolute abundance of each unique TCRbeta CDR3 rearrangement, sequence reads were collapsed and filtered. Productive Simpson clonality was computed per sample as the square root of Simpson's diversity index over productive rearrangements. TCRdb limited this immuneACCESS table to in-frame rearrangements with V and J called. A share of clones is missing; checked studies link under half to unresolved V genes, and the rest is unexplained. Clone size and V and J calls were adopted from that table, with D and trimming inferred from the DNA. The table for this sample lists about 50,000 clones; 86% of them were counted only once. Roughly 2.1% of the sample is taken by the ten largest.

This TCR derives from a woman aged 55 to 70 with acute or convalescent COVID-19. Recombination joined TRBV5-1 with TRBJ1-2, with TRBD1 matching 12 junction bases. Material: peripheral blood. The encoded CDR3 is CASSPVTGTGGGYTF. The DNA sequence is as follows: TGCGCCAGCAGCCCGGTTACCGGGACAGGGGGCGGCTACACCTTC.